Listed below are T cell receptor beta chains from one sample, sequenced in a study of naive and memory T cell subsets. Each CDR3 protein is one row after TCRdb ran MiXCR on the UMI-ligation and nested PCR reads. There are 5,000 to 6,500 distinct CDR3 sequences in the sample; around 7% occur only once, and about 45% lies in the top ten. The source material was effector memory CD8+ T cells from blood. The origin of the receptors is a human donor in good health. Each CDR3 is given with its conserved first and last residue. D genes are given only for firm matches. Size is stated for part of the rows, as once, few or many counts, or as a class when the clone is expanded.

J gene | V gene | clone size | D gene | CDR3 protein | CDR3 DNA
TRBJ2-4 | TRBV21-1 | few | - | CASSKVGSGGKNIQYF | TGTGCCAGCAGCAAAGTAGGAAGCGGGGGGAAAAACATTCAGTACTTC
TRBJ2-1 | TRBV18 | - | - | CASSPPPGSPNEQFF | TGTGCCAGCTCACCCCCACCGGGGTCCCCCAATGAGCAGTTCTTC
TRBJ1-6 | TRBV28 | - | - | CASSLKNSPLHF | TGTGCCAGCAGTCTAAAGAATTCACCCCTCCACTTT
TRBJ2-7 | TRBV5-4 | many | - | CASSHDRGSYEQYF | TGTGCCAGCAGCCACGACAGAGGGTCCTACGAGCAGTACTTC
TRBJ2-1 | TRBV6-2/TRBV6-3 | few | - | CATGGSSYNEQFF | TGTGCCACCGGAGGCAGCTCCTACAATGAGCAGTTCTTC
TRBJ2-3 | TRBV7-2 | many | TRBD2 | CASSFGASGYTDTQYF | TGTGCCAGCAGCTTTGGGGCTAGCGGCTACACAGATACGCAGTATTTT
TRBJ1-1 | TRBV7-9 | many | - | CASSWISQMNTEAFF | TGTGCCAGCAGCTGGATTAGCCAAATGAACACTGAAGCTTTCTTT
TRBJ2-7 | TRBV11-3 | - | - | CASSLQGAQEQYF | TGTGCCAGCAGCTTACAGGGAGCTCAGGAGCAGTACTTC
TRBJ2-1 | TRBV6-4 | many | - | CASSDRDNNEQFF | TGTGCCAGCAGTGACCGGGACAACAATGAGCAGTTCTTC
TRBJ2-1 | TRBV28 | - | - | CASISETRPPNEQFF | TGTGCCAGCATAAGTGAGACTAGGCCCCCCAATGAGCAGTTCTTC
TRBJ2-1 | TRBV30 | few | - | CAWSVTASGDEQFF | TGTGCCTGGAGTGTAACAGCGAGCGGCGACGAGCAGTTCTTC
TRBJ2-1 | TRBV27 | - | - | CASTPDPYNEQFF | TGTGCCAGCACCCCGGACCCCTACAATGAGCAGTTCTTC
TRBJ1-5 | TRBV20-1 | few | - | CSATRTGGGQPQHF | TGCAGTGCTACCCGGACCGGTGGCGGTCAGCCCCAGCATTTT
TRBJ2-1 | TRBV7-8 | - | - | CASSRGQGPSYNEQFF | TGTGCCAGCAGTCGGGGTCAAGGCCCCTCCTACAATGAGCAGTTCTTC
TRBJ2-1 | TRBV6-2/TRBV6-3 | few | - | CASSYSIEGQEQFF | TGTGCCAGCAGTTACTCGATTGAAGGGCAGGAGCAGTTCTTC
TRBJ2-2 | TRBV6-4 | few | - | CASSAQSTGELFF | TGTGCCAGCAGTGCTCAGAGCACCGGGGAGCTGTTTTTT
TRBJ2-1 | TRBV9 | - | - | CASSPGNIYNEQFF | TGTGCCAGCTCCCCGGGAAATATTTACAATGAGCAGTTCTTC
TRBJ2-7 | TRBV29-1 | many | TRBD2 | CSVAGGGTDVYEQYF | TGCAGCGTTGCCGGGGGGGGGACGGACGTCTACGAGCAGTACTTC
TRBJ2-7 | TRBV30 | - | TRBD2 | CACRTSGTYEQYF | TGTGCCTGCCGGACTAGCGGGACCTACGAGCAGTACTTC
TRBJ1-6 | TRBV6-2/TRBV6-3 | - | - | CASSYSGQPANSPLHF | TGTGCCAGCAGTTACTCCGGACAGCCGGCGAATTCACCCCTCCACTTT
TRBJ2-7 | TRBV12-5 | - | - | CASGFSDSYEQYF | TGTGCTAGTGGTTTCAGTGATTCCTACGAGCAGTACTTC
TRBJ2-1 | TRBV6-2/TRBV6-3 | many | - | CASSYSSGGGDEQFF | TGTGCCAGCAGTTACTCTAGCGGAGGCGGGGATGAGCAGTTCTTC
TRBJ2-3 | TRBV13 | - | - | CASSLGTPGTQYF | TGTGCCAGCAGCTTAGGGACTCCAGGGACGCAGTATTTT
TRBJ2-6 | TRBV19 | many | - | CASSMGGDLTGANVLTF | TGTGCCAGTAGTATGGGGGGTGATTTAACTGGGGCCAACGTCCTGACTTTC
TRBJ1-4 | TRBV30 | - | - | CAWSPSWMDEKLFF | TGTGCCTGGAGCCCTTCCTGGATGGATGAAAAACTGTTTTTT
TRBJ2-3 | TRBV2 | medium-sized | TRBD2 | CASSPGTSGTDTQYF | TGTGCCAGCAGTCCCGGGACTAGCGGCACAGATACGCAGTATTTT
TRBJ2-1 | TRBV6-4 | few | TRBD2 | CASSDGTSGNNEQFF | TGTGCCAGCAGTGACGGGACTAGCGGGAACAATGAGCAGTTCTTC
TRBJ1-4 | TRBV7-9 | - | - | CASSLKATNEKLFF | TGTGCCAGCAGCTTAAAAGCAACTAATGAAAAACTGTTTTTT